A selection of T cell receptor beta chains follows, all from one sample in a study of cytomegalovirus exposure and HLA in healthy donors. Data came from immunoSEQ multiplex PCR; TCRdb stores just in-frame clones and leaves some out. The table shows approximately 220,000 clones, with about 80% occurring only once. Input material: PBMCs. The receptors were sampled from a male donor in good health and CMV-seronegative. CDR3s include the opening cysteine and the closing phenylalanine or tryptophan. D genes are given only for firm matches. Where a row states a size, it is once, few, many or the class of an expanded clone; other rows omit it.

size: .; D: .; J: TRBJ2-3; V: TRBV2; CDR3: CASILSSGRDWGTDTQYF; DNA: TGTGCCAGCATTCTGAGTTCAGGGCGGGACTGGGGCACAGATACGCAGTATTTT
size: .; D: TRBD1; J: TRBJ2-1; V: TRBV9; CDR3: CASSVEGQGRDEQFF; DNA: TGTGCCAGCAGCGTAGAGGGACAGGGGAGGGATGAGCAGTTCTTC
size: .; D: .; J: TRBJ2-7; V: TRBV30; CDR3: CAWKPTIPRFYEQYF; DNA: TGTGCCTGGAAACCTACAATCCCTAGATTCTACGAGCAGTACTTC
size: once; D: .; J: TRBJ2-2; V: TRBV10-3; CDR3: CAIRATGSAVTGELFF; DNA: TGTGCCATCAGGGCCACCGGGAGTGCGGTCACCGGGGAGCTGTTTTTT
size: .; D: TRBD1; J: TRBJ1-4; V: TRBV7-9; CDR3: CASSWAGGGEKLFF; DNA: TGTGCCAGCAGCTGGGCAGGGGGCGGTGAAAAACTGTTTTTT
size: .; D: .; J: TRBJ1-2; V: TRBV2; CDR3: CASSGGGRWYGYTF; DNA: TGTGCCAGCAGTGGGGGGGGCAGGTGGTATGGCTACACCTTC
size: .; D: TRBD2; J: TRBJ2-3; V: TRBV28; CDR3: CASSLVTSGVSTDTQYF; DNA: TGTGCCAGCAGCTTGGTGACTAGCGGGGTTAGCACAGATACGCAGTATTTT
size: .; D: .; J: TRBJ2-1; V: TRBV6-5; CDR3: CASSYPGQIEQFF; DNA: TGTGCCAGCAGTTACCCTGGACAAATTGAGCAGTTCTTC
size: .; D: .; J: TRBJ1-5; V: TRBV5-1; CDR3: CASSLDPGQPQHF; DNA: TGCGCCAGCAGCCTGGACCCGGGTCAGCCCCAGCATTTT
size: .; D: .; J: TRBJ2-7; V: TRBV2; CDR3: CASRRGAVYEQYF; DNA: TGTGCCAGCCGACGGGGGGCGGTCTACGAGCAGTACTTC
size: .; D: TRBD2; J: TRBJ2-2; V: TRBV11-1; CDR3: CASSLAVLAGAGELFF; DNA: TGTGCCAGCAGCTTAGCGGTGCTAGCGGGAGCCGGGGAGCTGTTTTTT
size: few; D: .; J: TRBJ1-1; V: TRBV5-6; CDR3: CASSLREGIGTEAFF; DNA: TGTGCCAGCAGCTTGAGGGAGGGAATAGGCACTGAAGCTTTCTTT
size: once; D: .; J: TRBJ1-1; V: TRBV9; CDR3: CASSIDESTEAFF; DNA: TGTGCCAGCAGCATAGACGAGAGCACTGAAGCTTTCTTT
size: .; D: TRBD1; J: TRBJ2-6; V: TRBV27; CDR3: CASSSQGVTGANVLTF; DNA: TGTGCCAGCAGTTCACAGGGGGTGACTGGGGCCAACGTCCTGACTTTC
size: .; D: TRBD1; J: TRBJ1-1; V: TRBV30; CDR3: CAWAGLGQILAFF; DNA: TGTGCCTGGGCTGGACTGGGACAGATCTTAGCTTTCTTT
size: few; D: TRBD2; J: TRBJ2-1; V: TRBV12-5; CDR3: CASGSTFGQGLAGGRVSEQFF; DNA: TGTGCTAGTGGGTCGACCTTTGGACAGGGACTAGCGGGAGGCCGGGTAAGTGAGCAGTTCTTC
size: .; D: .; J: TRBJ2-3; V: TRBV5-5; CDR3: CASSPFGGSGEDTQYF; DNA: TGTGCCAGCAGCCCTTTTGGGGGATCAGGGGAAGATACGCAGTATTTT
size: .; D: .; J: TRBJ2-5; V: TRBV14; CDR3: CASSPRGNSGETQYF; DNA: TGTGCCAGCAGCCCGCGGGGAAACTCGGGAGAGACCCAGTACTTC
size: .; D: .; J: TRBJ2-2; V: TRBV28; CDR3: CASSSHRDTNTGELFF; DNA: TGTGCCAGCAGTTCCCACCGGGACACTAACACCGGGGAGCTGTTTTTT
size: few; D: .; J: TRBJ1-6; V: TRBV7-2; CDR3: CASRMGGNSPLHF; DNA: TGTGCCAGCCGCATGGGGGGAAATTCACCCCTCCACTTT
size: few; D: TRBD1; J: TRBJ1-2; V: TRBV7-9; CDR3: CASSFTGTGILRYGYTF; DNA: TGTGCCAGCAGCTTTACCGGGACAGGGATCCTTCGCTATGGCTACACCTTC
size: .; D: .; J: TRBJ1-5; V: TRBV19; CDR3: CATLGSGQPQHF; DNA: TGTGCTACGCTGGGTAGCGGTCAGCCCCAGCATTTT
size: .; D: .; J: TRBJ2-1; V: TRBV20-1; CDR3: CSARGGRVQFF; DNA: TGCAGTGCTAGAGGCGGGCGGGTCCAGTTCTTC
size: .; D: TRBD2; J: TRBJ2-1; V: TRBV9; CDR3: CASSESSGQYNEQFF; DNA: TGTGCCAGCAGCGAGTCTAGCGGACAATACAATGAGCAGTTCTTC
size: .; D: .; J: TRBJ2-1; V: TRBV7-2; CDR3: CAIRPTSSGSYNEQFF; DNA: TGTGCCATCCGACCCACTTCCTCAGGCTCCTACAATGAGCAGTTCTTC
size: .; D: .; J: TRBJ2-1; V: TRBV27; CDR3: CASGTNEQFF; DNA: TGTGCCAGCGGCACCAATGAGCAGTTCTTC
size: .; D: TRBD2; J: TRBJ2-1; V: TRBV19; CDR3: CASSVVAGGYNEQFF; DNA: TGTGCCAGTAGTGTGGTAGCGGGGGGCTACAATGAGCAGTTCTTC
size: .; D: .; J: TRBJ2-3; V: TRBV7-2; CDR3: CASSLDVFDTQYF; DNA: TGTGCCAGCAGCTTAGATGTCTTTGATACGCAGTATTTT
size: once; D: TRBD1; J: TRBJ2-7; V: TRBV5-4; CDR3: CAIGTGAGEYEQYF; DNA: TGTGCCATCGGGACAGGGGCAGGGGAGTACGAGCAGTACTTC
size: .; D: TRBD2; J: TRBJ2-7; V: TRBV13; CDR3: CASSARTSGRYEQYF; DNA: TGTGCCAGCAGCGCCCGGACTAGCGGGCGCTACGAGCAGTACTTC
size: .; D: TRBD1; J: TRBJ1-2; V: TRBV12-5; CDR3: CASGPGQVDYGYTF; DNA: TGTGCTAGTGGTCCGGGACAGGTCGACTATGGCTACACCTTC
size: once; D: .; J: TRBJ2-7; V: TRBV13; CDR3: CASSSKGLPSSYEQYF; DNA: TGTGCCAGCAGCTCAAAGGGACTCCCGAGCTCCTACGAGCAGTACTTC
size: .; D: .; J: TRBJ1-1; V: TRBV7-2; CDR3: CASSLPGGTEAFF; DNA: TGTGCCAGCAGCTTACCGGGGGGCACTGAAGCTTTCTTT
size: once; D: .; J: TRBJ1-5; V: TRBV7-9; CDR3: CASSFNTGNQPQHF; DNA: TGTGCCAGCAGCTTCAACACAGGGAACCAGCCCCAGCATTTT
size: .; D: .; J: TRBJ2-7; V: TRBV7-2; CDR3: CASSLGVAGVYEQYF; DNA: TGTGCCAGCAGCTTAGGCGTAGCAGGGGTGTACGAGCAGTACTTC
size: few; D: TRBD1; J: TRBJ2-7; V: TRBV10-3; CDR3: CAISGAGGSYEQYF; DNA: TGTGCCATCAGTGGGGCAGGGGGAAGCTACGAGCAGTACTTC
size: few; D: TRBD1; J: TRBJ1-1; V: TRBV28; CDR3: CASSLQGVPEAFF; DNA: TGTGCCAGCAGTTTACAGGGGGTCCCTGAAGCTTTCTTT
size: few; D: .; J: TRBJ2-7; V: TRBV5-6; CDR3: CASSLTGMTYEQYF; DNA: TGTGCCAGCAGCTTGACAGGGATGACCTACGAGCAGTACTTC
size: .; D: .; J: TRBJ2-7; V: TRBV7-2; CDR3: CASSLGPGSYEQYF; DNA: TGTGCCAGCAGCTTAGGGCCGGGTTCCTACGAGCAGTACTTC
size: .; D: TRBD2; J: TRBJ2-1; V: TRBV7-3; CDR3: CASSLKYGGGSYRQSSYNEQFF; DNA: TGTGCCAGCAGCTTAAAGTACGGGGGGGGGAGTTATCGCCAGAGCTCCTACAATGAGCAGTTCTTC
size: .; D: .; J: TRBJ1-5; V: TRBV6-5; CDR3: CASSYSRSSPQHF; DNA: TGTGCCAGCAGTTACTCGAGGTCTTCGCCCCAGCATTTT
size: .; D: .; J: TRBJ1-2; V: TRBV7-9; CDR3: CASSLYLTGSGGYTF; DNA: TGTGCCAGCAGCCTCTATCTGACAGGTTCGGGTGGCTACACCTTC
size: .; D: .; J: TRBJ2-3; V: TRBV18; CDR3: CASRREARTDTQYF; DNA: TGTGCCAGCCGAAGAGAGGCCCGCACAGATACGCAGTATTTT
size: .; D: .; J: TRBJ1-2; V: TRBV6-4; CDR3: CASSDSGAVGYTF; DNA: TGTGCCAGCAGTGACTCAGGGGCGGTCGGCTACACCTTC
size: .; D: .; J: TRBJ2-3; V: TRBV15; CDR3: CATSRGGFTDTQYF; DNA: TGTGCCACCAGCAGAGGGGGCTTCACAGATACGCAGTATTTT
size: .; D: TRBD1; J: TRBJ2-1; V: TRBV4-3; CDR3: CASSHGQGGMDEQFF; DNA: TGCGCCAGCAGCCATGGACAGGGAGGTATGGATGAGCAGTTCTTC
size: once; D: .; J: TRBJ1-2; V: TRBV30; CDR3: CAGSFGYGYTF; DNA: TGTGCTGGGAGCTTTGGGTATGGCTACACCTTC
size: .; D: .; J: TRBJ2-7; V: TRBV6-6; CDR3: CASRPARGRAYEQYF; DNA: TGTGCCAGCAGACCAGCCAGGGGAAGGGCCTACGAGCAGTACTTC
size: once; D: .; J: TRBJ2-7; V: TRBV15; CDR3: CATSSPQGESSYEQYF; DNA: TGTGCCACCAGCAGTCCACAGGGAGAGAGTTCCTACGAGCAGTACTTC
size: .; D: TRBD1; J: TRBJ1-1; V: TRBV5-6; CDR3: CASSRPGGGTEAFF; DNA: TGTGCCAGCAGCAGGCCAGGGGGCGGAACTGAAGCTTTCTTT
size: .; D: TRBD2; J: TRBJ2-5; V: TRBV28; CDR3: CASSTYLAGVEETQYF; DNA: TGTGCCAGCAGTACCTACCTAGCGGGAGTCGAAGAGACCCAGTACTTC
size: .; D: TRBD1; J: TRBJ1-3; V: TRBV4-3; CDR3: CASSPGQHFSGNTIYF; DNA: TGCGCCAGCAGCCCGGGACAGCACTTCTCTGGAAACACCATATATTTT
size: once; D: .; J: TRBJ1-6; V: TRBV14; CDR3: CASSRLSGSPLHF; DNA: TGTGCCAGCAGTAGACTGTCGGGATCACCCCTCCACTTT
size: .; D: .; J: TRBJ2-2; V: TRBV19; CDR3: CASSIVSGFTGELFF; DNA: TGTGCCAGTAGTATCGTGTCCGGGTTCACCGGGGAGCTGTTTTTT